The 3 T cell receptor beta chains below all came from one sample that was sequenced in a study of patients and donors after allogeneic stem cell transplantation. TCRdb passed the RT-PCR reads through MiXCR, listing each CDR3 protein once. The profile covers over 400,000 distinct CDR3 sequences, with 16% appearing a single time and less than 8% taken by the ten largest. What was sequenced was blood, either unsorted or a sorted T cell fraction (not recorded which). The receptors come from a human donor who was either an allogeneic HSCT recipient or a stem cell or donor lymphocyte infusion donor (not recorded which). It is not recorded whose cells these are; they may come from a transplant donor.

In this sample, this clonotype turned up many times. The rearrangement joins TRBV10-3 to TRBJ2-2; the match to TRBD1 covers 10 bases. With V trimmed by 10 bases and J by 6 bases, 5 bases remained unmatched. From germline, CDR1 is ENHRY and CDR2 SYGVKD. CDR3 length: 13 residues. CDR3 protein: CASAGTGAGELFF. As DNA, the CDR3 is TGTGCCAGCGCCGGGACAGGGGCCGGGGAGCTGTTTTTT.

This clonotype has just a few counts. This rearrangement joins TRBV11-3 to TRBJ2-1; 15 positions agree with TRBD2. Trimming at V came to 4 bases and at J to 15 bases, leaving 10 bases not matched to a gene. Germline assignment: CDR1 SGHNT and CDR2 YENEEA. The CDR3 is made up of 15 amino acids. The CDR3 sequence: CASSSGTSGRPLGFF. As DNA, the CDR3 is TGTGCCAGCAGCTCAGGGACTAGCGGGAGGCCCCTGGGGTTCTTC. Using reference TRBV11-3 and TRBJ2-1 for the parts outside the CDR3, the full variable domain is EAGVVQSPRYKIIEKKQPVAFWCNPISGHNTLYWYLQNLGQGPELLIRYENEEAVDDSQLPKDRFSAERLKGVDSTLKIQPAELGDSAVYLCASSSGTSGRPLGFFGPGTRLTVL.

This clonotype has a handful of counts. The V call is TRBV7-9, the J call TRBJ2-1, with a tentative D call TRBD2 (6 bases). CDR3 length: 15 residues. V was clipped by 5 bases and J by 7 bases, with 18 bases between them. Germline lookup yields CDR1 SEHNR and CDR2 FQNEAQ (reference sequence). This chain's CDR3 is CASSPRLEGRNEQFF. In DNA form, the CDR3 reads TGTGCCAGCAGCCCCAGGTTGGAGGGTAGGAATGAGCAGTTCTTC. The full variable domain, its missing parts supplied by reference TRBV7-9 and TRBJ2-1, is DTGVSQNPRHKITKRGQNVTFRCDPISEHNRLYWYRQTLGQGPEFLTYFQNEAQLEKSRLLSDRFSAERPKGSFSTLEIQRTEQGDSAMYLCASSPRLEGRNEQFFGPGTRLTVL.